Below, one T cell receptor (beta chain) is given with its context. This specimen belongs to a study of blood T cell repertoires in COVID-19. Looked up from germline, CDR1 is SGHRS and CDR2 is YFSETQ. V lost 4 bases and J 6 bases, leaving 17 bases between the germline ends. The CDR3 is 16 residues long. Measured with immunoSEQ multiplex PCR; TCRdb has only the in-frame clones, and not every one. The data show several thousand clones, about 90% seen once. This receptor was obtained from a human donor in a cohort sampled during active COVID-19. This rearrangement joins TRBV5-1 to TRBJ1-6; D is unresolved. The sequencing sample was made of peripheral blood. CDR3 region: CASSQTGIRGNSPLHF. The CDR3 coding sequence is TGCGCCAGCAGCCAAACCGGGATCCGAGGTAATTCACCCCTCCACTTT.